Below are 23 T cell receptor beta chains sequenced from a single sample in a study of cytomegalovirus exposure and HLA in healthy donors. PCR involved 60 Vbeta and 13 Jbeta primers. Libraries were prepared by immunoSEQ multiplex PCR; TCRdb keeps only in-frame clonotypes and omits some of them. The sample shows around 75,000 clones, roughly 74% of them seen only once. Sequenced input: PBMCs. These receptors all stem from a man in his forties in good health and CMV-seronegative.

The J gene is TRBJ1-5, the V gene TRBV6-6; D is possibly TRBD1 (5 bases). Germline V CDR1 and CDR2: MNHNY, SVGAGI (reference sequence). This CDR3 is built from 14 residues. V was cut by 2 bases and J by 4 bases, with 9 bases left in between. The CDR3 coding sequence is TGTGCCAGCAGTTACGCTGACAGTAATCAGCCCCAGCATTTT. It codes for CASSYADSNQPQHF.

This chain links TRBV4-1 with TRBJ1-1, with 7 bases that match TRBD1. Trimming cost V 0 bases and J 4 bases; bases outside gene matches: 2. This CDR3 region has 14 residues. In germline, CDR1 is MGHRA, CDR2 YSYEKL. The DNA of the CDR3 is TGCGCCAGCAGCCAAGAAGCAGGGGGCACTGAAGCTTTCTTT. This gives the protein CASSQEAGGTEAFF.

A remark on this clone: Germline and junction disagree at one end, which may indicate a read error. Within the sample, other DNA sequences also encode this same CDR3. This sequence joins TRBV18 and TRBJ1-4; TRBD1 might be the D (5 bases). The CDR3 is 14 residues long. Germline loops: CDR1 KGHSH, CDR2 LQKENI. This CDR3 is CASSPQEGREKLFF. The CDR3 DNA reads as TGTGCCAGCTCTCCACAGGAGGGTAGGGAAAAACTGTTTTTT.

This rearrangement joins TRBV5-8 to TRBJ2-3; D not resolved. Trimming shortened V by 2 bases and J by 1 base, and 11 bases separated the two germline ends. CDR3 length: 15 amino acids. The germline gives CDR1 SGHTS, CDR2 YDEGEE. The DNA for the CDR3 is TGTGCCAGCAGCTTCACAGTGGGCGGCACAGATACGCAGTATTTT. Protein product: CASSFTVGGTDTQYF.

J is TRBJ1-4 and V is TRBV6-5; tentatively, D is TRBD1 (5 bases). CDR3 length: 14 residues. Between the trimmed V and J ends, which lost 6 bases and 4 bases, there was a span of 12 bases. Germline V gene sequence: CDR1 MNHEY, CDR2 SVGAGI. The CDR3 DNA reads TGTGCCAGCAGGCGCGGGGCCCATAATGAAAAACTGTTTTTT. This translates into CASRRGAHNEKLFF.

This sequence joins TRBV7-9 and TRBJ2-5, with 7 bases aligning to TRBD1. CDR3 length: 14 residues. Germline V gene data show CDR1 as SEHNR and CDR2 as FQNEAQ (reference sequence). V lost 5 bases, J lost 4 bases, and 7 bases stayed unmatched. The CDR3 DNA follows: TGTGCCAGCAGCCCAACGACAGGGAGAGAGACCCAGTACTTC. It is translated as CASSPTTGRETQYF.

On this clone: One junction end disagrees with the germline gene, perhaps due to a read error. The CDR3 is CASSFTTARTGSYERYF. CDR3 in DNA: TGTGCCAGCAGCTTTACGACGGCCCGCACTGGGTCCTACGAGCGGTACTTC. V is TRBV5-7 and J is TRBJ2-7; D is uncertain. TRBV5-7 is an open reading frame whose function is uncertain. This CDR3 has 17 residues.

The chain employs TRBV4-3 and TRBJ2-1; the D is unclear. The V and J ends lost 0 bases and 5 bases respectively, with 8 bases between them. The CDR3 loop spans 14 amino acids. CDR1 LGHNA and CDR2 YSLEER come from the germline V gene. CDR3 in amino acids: CASSQDRTDNEQFF. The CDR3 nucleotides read TGCGCCAGCAGCCAAGATAGAACTGACAATGAGCAGTTCTTC.

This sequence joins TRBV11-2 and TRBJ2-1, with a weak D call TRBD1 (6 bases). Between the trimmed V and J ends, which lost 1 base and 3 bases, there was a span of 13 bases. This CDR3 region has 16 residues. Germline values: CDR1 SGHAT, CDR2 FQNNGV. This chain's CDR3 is CASSLGPGVDYNEQFF. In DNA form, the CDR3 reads TGTGCCAGCAGCTTAGGTCCAGGGGTAGACTACAATGAGCAGTTCTTC.

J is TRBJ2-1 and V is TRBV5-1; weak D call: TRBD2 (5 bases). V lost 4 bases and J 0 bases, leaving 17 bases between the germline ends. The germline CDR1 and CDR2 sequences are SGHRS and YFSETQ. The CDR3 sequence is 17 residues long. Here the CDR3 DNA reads TGCGCCAGCAGCCCGACTCGGGGAAGGGTCTCCTACAATGAGCAGTTCTTC. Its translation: CASSPTRGRVSYNEQFF.

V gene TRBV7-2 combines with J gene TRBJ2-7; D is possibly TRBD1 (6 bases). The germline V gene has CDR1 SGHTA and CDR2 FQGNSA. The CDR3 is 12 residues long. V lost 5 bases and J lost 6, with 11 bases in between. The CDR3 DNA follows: TGTGCCAGCAGCGCCCGGACAGTCGAGCAGTACTTC. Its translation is CASSARTVEQYF. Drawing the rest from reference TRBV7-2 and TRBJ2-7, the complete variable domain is GAGVSQSPSNKVTEKGKDVELRCDPISGHTALYWYRQSLGQGLEFLIYFQGNSAPDKSGLPSDRFSAERTGGSVSTLTIQRTQQEDSAVYLCASSARTVEQYFGPGTRLTVT.

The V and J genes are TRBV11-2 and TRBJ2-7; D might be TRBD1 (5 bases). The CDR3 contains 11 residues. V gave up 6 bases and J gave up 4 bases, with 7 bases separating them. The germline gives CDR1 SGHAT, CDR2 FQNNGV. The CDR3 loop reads CASRRGYEQYF. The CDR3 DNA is TGTGCCAGCAGAAGGGGTTACGAGCAGTACTTC.

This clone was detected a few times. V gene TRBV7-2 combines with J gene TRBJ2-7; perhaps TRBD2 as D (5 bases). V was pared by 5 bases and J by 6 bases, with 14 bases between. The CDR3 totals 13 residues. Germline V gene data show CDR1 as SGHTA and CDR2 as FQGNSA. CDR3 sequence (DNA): TGTGCCAGCAGCCCTTGGACTTGGGCCGAGCAGTACTTC. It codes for CASSPWTWAEQYF.

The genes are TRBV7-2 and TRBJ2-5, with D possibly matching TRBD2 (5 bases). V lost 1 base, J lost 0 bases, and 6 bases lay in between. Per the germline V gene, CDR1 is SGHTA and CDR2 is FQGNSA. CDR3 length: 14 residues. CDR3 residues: CASSLGRNQETQYF. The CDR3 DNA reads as TGTGCCAGCAGCTTAGGGAGGAACCAAGAGACCCAGTACTTC.

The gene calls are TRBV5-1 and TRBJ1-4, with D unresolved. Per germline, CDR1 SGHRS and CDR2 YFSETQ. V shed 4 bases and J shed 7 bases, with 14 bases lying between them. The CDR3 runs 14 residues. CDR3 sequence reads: CASSPRLGSEKLFF. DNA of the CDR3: TGCGCCAGCAGCCCCCGCCTTGGGAGTGAAAAACTGTTTTTT.

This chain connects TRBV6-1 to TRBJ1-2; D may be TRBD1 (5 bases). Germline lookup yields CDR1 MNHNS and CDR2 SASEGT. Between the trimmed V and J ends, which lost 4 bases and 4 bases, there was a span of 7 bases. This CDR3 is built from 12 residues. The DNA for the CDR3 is TGTGCCAGCAGTGGACAGCTCTATGGCTACACCTTC. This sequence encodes CASSGQLYGYTF.

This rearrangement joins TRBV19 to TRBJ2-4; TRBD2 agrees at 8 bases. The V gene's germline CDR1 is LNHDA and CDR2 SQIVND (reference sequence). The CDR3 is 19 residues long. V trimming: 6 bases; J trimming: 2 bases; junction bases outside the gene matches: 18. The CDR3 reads CASRRGGRISVESKNIQYF. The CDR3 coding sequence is TGTGCCAGTAGGCGCGGGGGGCGAATCTCTGTTGAGTCCAAAAACATTCAGTACTTC.

DNA for the CDR3: TGCGCCAGCAGCCAAGGACGTAGCGGGGGCCCCTACAATGAGCAGTTCTTC. This encodes CASSQGRSGGPYNEQFF. The chain uses TRBV4-1 and TRBJ2-1, with 9 bases fitting TRBD2. Germline V gene data show CDR1 as MGHRA and CDR2 as YSYEKL. J was trimmed by 2 bases and V by 1 base; bases with no gene match: 6. The CDR3 loop spans 17 amino acids.

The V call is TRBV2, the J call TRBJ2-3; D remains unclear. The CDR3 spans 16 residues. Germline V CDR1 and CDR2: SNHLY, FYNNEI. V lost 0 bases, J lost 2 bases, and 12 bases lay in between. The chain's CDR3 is CASSEARSLDTDTQYF. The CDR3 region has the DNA TGTGCCAGCAGTGAAGCCAGGTCGCTGGACACAGATACGCAGTATTTT.

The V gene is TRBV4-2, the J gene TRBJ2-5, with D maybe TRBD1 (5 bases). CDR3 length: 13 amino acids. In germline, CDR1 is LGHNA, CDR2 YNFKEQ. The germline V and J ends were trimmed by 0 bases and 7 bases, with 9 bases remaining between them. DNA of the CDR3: TGTGCCAGCAGCCAAGATAGGGGTCGGACCCAGTACTTC. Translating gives CASSQDRGRTQYF.

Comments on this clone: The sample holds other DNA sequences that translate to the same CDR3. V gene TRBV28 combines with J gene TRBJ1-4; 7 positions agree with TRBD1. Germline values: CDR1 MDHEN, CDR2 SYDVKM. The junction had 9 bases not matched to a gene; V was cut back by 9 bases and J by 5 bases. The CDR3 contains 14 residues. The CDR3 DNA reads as TGTGCCAGTACCGACCCGGGACAGAATGAAAAACTGTTTTTT. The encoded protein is CASTDPGQNEKLFF. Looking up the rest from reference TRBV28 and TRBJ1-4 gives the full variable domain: DVKVTQSSRYLVKRTGEKVFLECVQDMDHENMFWYRQDPGLGLRLIYFSYDVKMKEKGDIPEGYSVSREKKERFSLILESASTNQTSMYLCASTDPGQNEKLFFGSGTQLSVL.

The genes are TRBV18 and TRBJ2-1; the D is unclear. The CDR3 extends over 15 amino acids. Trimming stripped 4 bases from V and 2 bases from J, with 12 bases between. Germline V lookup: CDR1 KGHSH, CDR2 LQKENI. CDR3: CASSLGPGPYNEQFF. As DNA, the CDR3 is TGTGCCAGCTCACTTGGGCCAGGTCCCTACAATGAGCAGTTCTTC.

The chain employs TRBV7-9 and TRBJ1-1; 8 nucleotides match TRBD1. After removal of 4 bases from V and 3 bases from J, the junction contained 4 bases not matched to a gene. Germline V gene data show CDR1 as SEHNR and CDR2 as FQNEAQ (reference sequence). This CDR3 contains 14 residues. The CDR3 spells CASSSGGWDTEAFF. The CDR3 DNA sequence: TGTGCCAGCAGCTCAGGGGGCTGGGACACTGAAGCTTTCTTT.